Each of the 16 T cell receptor beta chains below was sequenced from the same sample in a study of vaccination and CD4 T cells after COVID-19. The study sequenced cultured CD4+ T cell DNA using the Oncomine TCR Beta short-read assay. MiXCR, run by TCRdb on the PCR reads, gives a single entry per CDR3 protein. The table has around 19,000 distinct CDR3 sequences, roughly 45% seen once; the top ten hold about an eighth. These receptors have no identified antigens. Treatment specified: approximately 9-day PBMC culture with coronavirus spike peptide pools or control peptides (ViraFEST assay). The sequenced material came from CD4+ T cells from blood, cultured in vitro. All receptors come from a human donor who had recovered from COVID-19.

The J gene is TRBJ2-1, the V gene TRBV6-2 or TRBV6-3; tentative D call: TRBD2 (7 bases). CDR1 is MNHEY and CDR2 is SVGEGT in the germline V gene. The CDR3 totals 15 residues. Trimming pared 0 bases from V and 3 bases from J, leaving 9 bases between. CDR3 sequence reads: CASSYSGGVYNEQFF. Written as DNA, the CDR3 is TGTGCCAGCAGTTACTCAGGGGGGGTCTACAATGAGCAGTTCTTC.

The V gene is TRBV28, the J gene TRBJ1-1, with D unclear. This CDR3 contains 17 residues. Germline lookup yields CDR1 MDHEN and CDR2 SYDVKM. Trimming pared 6 bases from V and 4 bases from J, leaving 24 bases between. The CDR3 sequence: CASRSWGEGARGTEAFF. In nucleotides, the CDR3 is TGTGCCAGCAGGTCTTGGGGTGAAGGTGCCCGCGGCACTGAAGCTTTCTTT.

The chain couples TRBV9 to TRBJ1-3; D is unclear. Trimming stripped 3 bases from V and 8 bases from J, with 12 bases between. Germline values: CDR1 SGDLS, CDR2 YYNGEE. This CDR3 comprises 13 residues. The DNA for the CDR3 is TGTGCCAGCAGCGCCCGGGCCTCATACACCATATATTTT. This encodes CASSARASYTIYF.

The rearrangement uses TRBV12-3 or TRBV12-4 and TRBJ2-2; tentatively, D is TRBD2 (5 bases). The CDR3 has 15 amino acids. V was cut by 8 bases and J by 1 base, with 14 bases left in between. CDR3 nucleotides: TGTGCCAGCCGGAGGAGCCCACTGAACACCGGGGAGCTGTTTTTT. Protein sequence: CASRRSPLNTGELFF.

The V call is TRBV28, the J call TRBJ1-3; D gene uncertain. The CDR3 consists of 16 residues. In germline, CDR1 is MDHEN, CDR2 SYDVKM. V lost 3 bases, J lost 0 bases, and 12 bases lay in between. The CDR3 loop reads CASSFGRRVSGNTIYF. The CDR3 region has the DNA TGTGCCAGCAGTTTTGGCCGCCGGGTCTCTGGAAACACCATATATTTT. The full variable domain, with the rest looked up from reference TRBV28 and TRBJ1-3, is DVKVTQSSRYLVKRTGEKVFLECVQDMDHENMFWYRQDPGLGLRLIYFSYDVKMKEKGDIPEGYSVSREKKERFSLILESASTNQTSMYLCASSFGRRVSGNTIYFGEGSWLTVV.

This clonotype was recorded a few times. The chain links TRBV9 to TRBJ1-2, with no clear D. This CDR3 is built from 13 residues. V was shortened by 4 bases and J by 6 bases, with 13 bases between the two germline ends. The germline V gene has CDR1 SGDLS and CDR2 YYNGEE. As DNA, the CDR3 is TGTGCCAGCAGCCTGGAGGGCGGAAATGGCTACACCTTC. This translates into CASSLEGGNGYTF.

The chain uses TRBV23-1 and TRBJ2-2; weak D call: TRBD1 (5 bases). TRBV23-1 is noted as an ORF with a role that remains uncertain. The CDR3 covers 16 residues. V lost 0 bases to trimming and J lost 8 bases, with 16 bases between them. For the CDR3, the DNA is TGCGCCAGCAGTCAATCGCGTCCAGCAGGGAAAGGGGAGCTGTTTTTT. Translated: CASSQSRPAGKGELFF.

This clonotype was seen a handful of times. J is TRBJ2-5 and V is TRBV20-1; 10 bases align to TRBD2. Germline V gene data show CDR1 as DFQATT and CDR2 as SNEGSKA (reference sequence). V trimming: 1 base; J trimming: 1 base; junction bases outside the gene matches: 6. This CDR3 spans 16 amino acids. DNA of the CDR3: TGCAGTGCTAGAGCTAGCGGGAGCCTTCGCCAAGAGACCCAGTACTTC. Its translation: CSARASGSLRQETQYF.

The gene calls are TRBV2 and TRBJ2-3, with D unclear. V was trimmed by 2 bases and J by 7 bases, leaving 4 bases between them. The CDR3 runs 11 residues. The germline V gene encodes CDR1 SNHLY and CDR2 FYNNEI. CDR3: CASSESYTQYF. The CDR3 coding sequence is TGTGCCAGCAGTGAATCGTATACGCAGTATTTT.

This clonotype turned up a few times. This rearrangement joins TRBV11-2 to TRBJ2-5; D perhaps matches TRBD2 (5 bases). The CDR3 has 13 residues. V was cut by 3 bases and J by 1 base, with 6 bases left in between. In germline, CDR1 is SGHAT, CDR2 FQNNGV. CDR3 loop: CASSFGVQETQYF. CDR3 in DNA: TGTGCCAGCAGCTTCGGGGTCCAAGAGACCCAGTACTTC.

This chain uses TRBV5-4 with TRBJ1-2; D uncertain. V shed 4 bases and J shed 8 bases, with 21 bases lying between them. This CDR3 is 15 amino acids long. Germline V gene data show CDR1 as SGHNT and CDR2 as YYREEE (reference sequence). Here the CDR3 DNA reads TGTGCCAGCAGCCCCCATCCCGCGGGCACGGGAGGCTACACCTTC. Translation: CASSPHPAGTGGYTF.

This chain uses TRBV28 with TRBJ2-3, with D maybe TRBD2 (6 bases). Germline loops: CDR1 MDHEN, CDR2 SYDVKM. V was clipped by 3 bases and J by 3 bases, with 13 bases between them. The length of the CDR3 is 15 residues. Written as DNA, the CDR3 is TGTGCCAGCAGTTTCGTCCGGGGGAGGACAGATACGCAGTATTTT. Protein sequence: CASSFVRGRTDTQYF. The whole variable domain, remainder taken from reference TRBV28 and TRBJ2-3, is DVKVTQSSRYLVKRTGEKVFLECVQDMDHENMFWYRQDPGLGLRLIYFSYDVKMKEKGDIPEGYSVSREKKERFSLILESASTNQTSMYLCASSFVRGRTDTQYFGPGTRLTVL.

The chain links TRBV28 to TRBJ2-3, with D unclear. Germline V gives CDR1 MDHEN, CDR2 SYDVKM. V was shortened by 1 base and J by 7 bases, with 6 bases between the two germline ends. The CDR3 runs to 12 residues. The chain's CDR3 is CASSLSVNTQYF. The CDR3 DNA reads as TGTGCCAGCAGTTTATCCGTGAATACGCAGTATTTT.

The gene calls are TRBV6-1 and TRBJ2-1; D perhaps matches TRBD1 (5 bases). This CDR3 has 12 residues. Germline V gene lookup returns CDR1 MNHNS and CDR2 SASEGT. V was trimmed by 6 bases and J by 12 bases, leaving 15 bases between them. The CDR3 DNA reads TGTGCCAGCAGGGACGACAGTGGACGGCAGTTCTTC. Protein sequence: CASRDDSGRQFF.

In this sample, this clonotype turned up a few times. This chain links TRBV6-4 with TRBJ2-2; TRBD2 matches at 10 bases. Germline CDR1 reads MRHNA; CDR2 reads SNTAGT. The V segment lost 3 bases and the J segment 4 bases; nucleotides outside the gene matches: 5. This CDR3 is 16 amino acids long. DNA for the CDR3: TGTGCCAGCAGTGAAGCGGGGGGGCTCGGCACCGGGGAGCTGTTTTTT. Translation gives CASSEAGGLGTGELFF.

The V gene is TRBV28, the J gene TRBJ2-7, with TRBD1 matching over 11 bases. The CDR3 length is 14 residues. Trimming cost V 10 bases and J 3 bases; bases outside gene matches: 8. The V gene's germline CDR1 is MDHEN and CDR2 SYDVKM. This chain's CDR3 is CANSRTGGVYEQYF. The CDR3 DNA is TGTGCCAACTCGAGGACAGGGGGCGTCTACGAGCAGTACTTC.